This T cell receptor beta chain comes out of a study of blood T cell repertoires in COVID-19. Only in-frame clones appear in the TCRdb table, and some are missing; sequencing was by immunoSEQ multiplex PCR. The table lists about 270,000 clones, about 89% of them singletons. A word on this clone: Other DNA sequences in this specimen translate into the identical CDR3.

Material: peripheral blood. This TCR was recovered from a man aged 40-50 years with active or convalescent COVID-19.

The CDR3 DNA follows: TGTGCCAGCAGCCACACTAGCGGGACAGATACGCAGTATTTT. This translates into CASSHTSGTDTQYF. The chain has TRBV3-1 (or the pseudogene TRBV3-2) and TRBJ2-3; 9 positions agree with TRBD2. V lost 3 bases and J lost 3; bases outside the gene matches: 1. CDR3 size: 14 residues. Germline lookup yields CDR1 LGHDT and CDR2 YNNKEL (reference sequence).